A selection of T cell receptor beta chains follows, all from one sample in a study of CD8 T cells in ankylosing spondylitis. One entry per CDR3 protein results from TCRdb running MiXCR on the 5' RACE reads. Of about 340,000 distinct CDR3 sequences detected, roughly 20% appear once; the ten largest clones hold about 12%. The specimen was blood, either unsorted or a sorted T cell fraction (not recorded which). These TCRs come from a male donor with ankylosing spondylitis or in good health (not recorded which). Both conserved end residues are part of each CDR3. Fields, in order: D gene, clone size, J gene, V gene, CDR3 DNA, CDR3 protein. A D gene is named only where the DNA matches it firmly. Part of the rows lack a size; the others show once, few, many or a class for expanded clones.

D gene: -
clone size: few
J gene: TRBJ1-6
V gene: TRBV6-6
CDR3 DNA: TGTGCCAGCCGGGAACCCTATAATTCACCCCTCCACTTT
CDR3 protein: CASREPYNSPLHF

D gene: -
clone size: -
J gene: TRBJ2-3
V gene: TRBV12-3/TRBV12-4
CDR3 DNA: TGTGCCAGCAGTATCGGGAGCTACACAGATACGCAGTATTTT
CDR3 protein: CASSIGSYTDTQYF

D gene: TRBD2
clone size: few
J gene: TRBJ2-3
V gene: TRBV2
CDR3 DNA: TGTGCCAGCAGTGAACGGCGGGGGGACACAGATACGCAGTATTTT
CDR3 protein: CASSERRGDTDTQYF

D gene: TRBD2
clone size: -
J gene: TRBJ2-1
V gene: TRBV12-3/TRBV12-4
CDR3 DNA: TGTGCCAGCAGTTGGACTAGCGGGGGGACTTTAGATGAGCAGTTCTTC
CDR3 protein: CASSWTSGGTLDEQFF

D gene: -
clone size: -
J gene: TRBJ2-1
V gene: TRBV4-1
CDR3 DNA: TGCGCCAGCAGCCGGGGACCGTGGGGGGAGCAGTTCTTC
CDR3 protein: CASSRGPWGEQFF

D gene: TRBD1
clone size: few
J gene: TRBJ2-7
V gene: TRBV7-8
CDR3 DNA: TGTGCCAGCAGCTTATGGGTAGGGGGACAGGGACCTTCCTACGAGCAGTACTTC
CDR3 protein: CASSLWVGGQGPSYEQYF

D gene: -
clone size: -
J gene: TRBJ2-7
V gene: TRBV5-1
CDR3 DNA: TGCGCCAGCGGGGGCATGGAGACAGGATCATACGAGCAGTACTTC
CDR3 protein: CASGGMETGSYEQYF

D gene: -
clone size: -
J gene: TRBJ2-7
V gene: TRBV4-1
CDR3 DNA: TGCGCCAGCAGCCAACAGGGAAACTACGAGCAGTACTTC
CDR3 protein: CASSQQGNYEQYF

D gene: TRBD2
clone size: -
J gene: TRBJ2-1
V gene: TRBV7-8
CDR3 DNA: TGTGCCAGCAGCTTAGGGGGCGGGGGGGTATACAATGAGCAGTTCTTC
CDR3 protein: CASSLGGGGVYNEQFF

D gene: TRBD2
clone size: -
J gene: TRBJ2-7
V gene: TRBV27
CDR3 DNA: TGTGCCAGCAGTTTATCGGGAGGGGATTTAACCTACGAGCAGTACTTC
CDR3 protein: CASSLSGGDLTYEQYF

D gene: TRBD2
clone size: few
J gene: TRBJ2-3
V gene: TRBV9
CDR3 DNA: TGTGCCAGCAGCGCCCTCGGGGGGGCCGGAGATACGCAGTATTTT
CDR3 protein: CASSALGGAGDTQYF

D gene: -
clone size: few
J gene: TRBJ1-6
V gene: TRBV28
CDR3 DNA: TGTGCCAGCAAGGGAATGGGTAATTCACCCCTCCACTTT
CDR3 protein: CASKGMGNSPLHF

D gene: -
clone size: few
J gene: TRBJ2-3
V gene: TRBV7-2
CDR3 DNA: TGTGCCAGCAGCTTAGGGACATATAGCACAGATACGCAGTATTTT
CDR3 protein: CASSLGTYSTDTQYF

D gene: -
clone size: -
J gene: TRBJ1-2
V gene: TRBV12-3/TRBV12-4
CDR3 DNA: TGTGCCAGCAGTTTTCTCAGCGTCTATGGCTACACCTTC
CDR3 protein: CASSFLSVYGYTF

D gene: -
clone size: -
J gene: TRBJ2-2
V gene: TRBV15
CDR3 DNA: TGTGCCACCAGCAGCTCAACCCACCTCGCGGGCGGGGAGCTGTTTTTT
CDR3 protein: CATSSSTHLAGGELFF

D gene: -
clone size: -
J gene: TRBJ2-3
V gene: TRBV9
CDR3 DNA: TGTGCCAGCAGCGTAGGCCGGGGCACAGATACGCAGTATTTT
CDR3 protein: CASSVGRGTDTQYF

D gene: TRBD1
clone size: few
J gene: TRBJ2-5
V gene: TRBV12-3/TRBV12-4
CDR3 DNA: TGTGCCAGCAGCCTCGGACAGGGGTTGAAGACCCAGTACTTC
CDR3 protein: CASSLGQGLKTQYF

D gene: TRBD2
clone size: few
J gene: TRBJ2-1
V gene: TRBV20-1
CDR3 DNA: TGCAGTGCTAGAGGAGGGGAAGCGGGACCTTACAATGAGCAGTTCTTC
CDR3 protein: CSARGGEAGPYNEQFF

D gene: TRBD1
clone size: few
J gene: TRBJ2-7
V gene: TRBV4-1
CDR3 DNA: TGCGCCAGCAGCCATACAGACAGGGGCTACGAGCAGTACTTC
CDR3 protein: CASSHTDRGYEQYF

D gene: -
clone size: -
J gene: TRBJ2-7
V gene: TRBV7-9
CDR3 DNA: TGTGCCAGCAGCGGCCGGGACTCCTTTTACTCCACCTACGAGCAGTACTTC
CDR3 protein: CASSGRDSFYSTYEQYF

D gene: TRBD2
clone size: -
J gene: TRBJ2-1
V gene: TRBV20-1
CDR3 DNA: TGCAGTGCGGTACTAGCGGGGCTCTCCTACAATGAGCAGTTCTTC
CDR3 protein: CSAVLAGLSYNEQFF

D gene: -
clone size: few
J gene: TRBJ2-1
V gene: TRBV12-3/TRBV12-4
CDR3 DNA: TGTGCCAGCAGTTCCACAGTGGGGAATGAGCAGTTCTTC
CDR3 protein: CASSSTVGNEQFF

D gene: TRBD2
clone size: -
J gene: TRBJ2-3
V gene: TRBV28
CDR3 DNA: TGTGCCAGCAGTTTGTCCGGGGGACTAGCGGACAAGTATTTT
CDR3 protein: CASSLSGGLADKYF

D gene: TRBD2
clone size: -
J gene: TRBJ2-1
V gene: TRBV12-3/TRBV12-4
CDR3 DNA: TGTGCCAGCAGCCGGGGGGCCAGCGGGGGTAGCGGGCAGTTCTTC
CDR3 protein: CASSRGASGGSGQFF

D gene: -
clone size: -
J gene: TRBJ2-7
V gene: TRBV5-1
CDR3 DNA: TGCGCCAGCAGCTTCGGCGGGCAAGGATACGAGCAGTACTTC
CDR3 protein: CASSFGGQGYEQYF

D gene: TRBD1
clone size: few
J gene: TRBJ2-2
V gene: TRBV12-3/TRBV12-4
CDR3 DNA: TGTGCCAGCAGTACGCCGGGACAGGGACGGCCCGGGGAGCTGTTTTTT
CDR3 protein: CASSTPGQGRPGELFF